Listed here is a single T cell receptor beta chain. Assay used: immunoSEQ multiplex PCR; TCRdb lists only in-frame clones, some missing. The sample has 2 million to 3 million clones, 93% seen once. The CDR3 has 15 residues. Losses at the gene ends were 4 bases for V and 2 bases for J; bases not matched to a gene: 5. Germline V gives CDR1 SGHNT, CDR2 YYREEE (reference sequence). The sample belongs to a study of shared clonotypes between healthy human individuals. Study information: Three plates were used per donor for CD4 naive, three for CD4 memory, two for CD8 naive and one for CD8 memory.

This sequence originates from a man between 18 and 29 years old in good health. Some clones in this sample may be carry-over from other donors' samples. The genes are TRBV5-4 and TRBJ2-7; 11 nucleotides line up with TRBD2. Sequencing was performed on naive CD4+ T cells from PBMCs. The subset: CD45RA+ positively selected. This CDR3 reads CASSPSGRTTYEQYF. Here the CDR3 DNA reads TGTGCCAGCAGCCCTAGCGGGAGGACCACCTACGAGCAGTACTTC.